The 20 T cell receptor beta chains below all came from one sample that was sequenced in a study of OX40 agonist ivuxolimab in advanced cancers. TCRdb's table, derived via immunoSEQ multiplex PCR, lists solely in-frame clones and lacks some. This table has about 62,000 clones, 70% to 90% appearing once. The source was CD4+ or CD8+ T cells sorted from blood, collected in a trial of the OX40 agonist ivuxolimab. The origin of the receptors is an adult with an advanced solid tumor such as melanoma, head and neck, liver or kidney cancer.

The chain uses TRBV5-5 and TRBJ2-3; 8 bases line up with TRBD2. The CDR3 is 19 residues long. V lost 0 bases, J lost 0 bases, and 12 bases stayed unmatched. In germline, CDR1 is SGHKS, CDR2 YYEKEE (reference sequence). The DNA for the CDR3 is TGTGCCAGCAGCTTGGTCAGGGTACGGCGGGAGGACAGCACAGATACGCAGTATTTT. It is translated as CASSLVRVRREDSTDTQYF.

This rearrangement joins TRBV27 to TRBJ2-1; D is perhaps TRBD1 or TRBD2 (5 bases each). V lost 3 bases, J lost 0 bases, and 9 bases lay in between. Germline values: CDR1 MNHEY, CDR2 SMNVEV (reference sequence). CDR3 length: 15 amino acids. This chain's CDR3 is CASSLRGLSYNEQFF. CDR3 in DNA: TGTGCCAGCAGTTTGAGGGGTCTCTCCTACAATGAGCAGTTCTTC.

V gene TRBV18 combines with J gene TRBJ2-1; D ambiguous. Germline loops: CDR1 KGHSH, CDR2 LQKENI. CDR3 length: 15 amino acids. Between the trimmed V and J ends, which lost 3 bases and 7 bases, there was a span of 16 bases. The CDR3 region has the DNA TGTGCCAGCTCACCGAACGTGAACACCGCTAATGAGCAGTTCTTC. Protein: CASSPNVNTANEQFF. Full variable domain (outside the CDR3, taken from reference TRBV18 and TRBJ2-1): NAGVMQNPRHLVRRRGQEARLRCSPMKGHSHVYWYRQLPEEGLKFMVYLQKENIIDESGMPKERFSAEFPKEGPSILRIQQVVRGDSAAYFCASSPNVNTANEQFFGPGTRLTVL.

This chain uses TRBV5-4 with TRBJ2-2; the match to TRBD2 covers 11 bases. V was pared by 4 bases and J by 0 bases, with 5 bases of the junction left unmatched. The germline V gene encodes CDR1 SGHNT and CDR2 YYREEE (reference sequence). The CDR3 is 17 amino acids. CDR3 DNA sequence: TGTGCCAGCAGCATCGGGACTAGCGGAGCGAACACCGGGGAGCTGTTTTTT. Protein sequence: CASSIGTSGANTGELFF.

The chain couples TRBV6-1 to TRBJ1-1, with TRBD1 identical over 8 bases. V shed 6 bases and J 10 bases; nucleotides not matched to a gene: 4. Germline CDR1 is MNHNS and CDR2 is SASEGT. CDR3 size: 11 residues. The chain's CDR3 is CASSLDRAAFF. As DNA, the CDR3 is TGTGCCAGCAGCCTGGACAGGGCAGCTTTCTTT.

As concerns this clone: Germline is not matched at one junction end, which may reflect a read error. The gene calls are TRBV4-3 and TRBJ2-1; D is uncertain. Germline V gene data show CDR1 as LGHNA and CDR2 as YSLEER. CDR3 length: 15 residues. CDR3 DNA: TGCGCCAGCAGCCAAGGTGTCCCGACTTACAACGAGCAGTTCTTC. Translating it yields CASSQGVPTYNEQFF.

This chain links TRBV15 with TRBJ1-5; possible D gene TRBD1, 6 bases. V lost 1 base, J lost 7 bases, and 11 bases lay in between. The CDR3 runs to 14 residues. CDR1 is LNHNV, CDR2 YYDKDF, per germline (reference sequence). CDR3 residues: CATSRAGERQPQHF. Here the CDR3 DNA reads TGTGCCACCAGCAGAGCAGGGGAACGGCAGCCCCAGCATTTT.

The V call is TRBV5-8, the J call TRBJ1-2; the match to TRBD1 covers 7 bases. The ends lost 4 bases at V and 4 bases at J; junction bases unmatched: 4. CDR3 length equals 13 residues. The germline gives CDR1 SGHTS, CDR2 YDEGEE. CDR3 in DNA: TGTGCCAGCAGCCTAGACAGGGTCTATGGCTACACCTTC. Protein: CASSLDRVYGYTF. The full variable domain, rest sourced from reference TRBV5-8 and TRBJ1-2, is EAGVTQSPTHLIKTRGQQATLRCSPISGHTSVYWYQQALGLGLQFLLWYDEGEERNRGNFPPRFSGRQFPNYSSELNVNALELEDSALYLCASSLDRVYGYTFGSGTRLTVV.

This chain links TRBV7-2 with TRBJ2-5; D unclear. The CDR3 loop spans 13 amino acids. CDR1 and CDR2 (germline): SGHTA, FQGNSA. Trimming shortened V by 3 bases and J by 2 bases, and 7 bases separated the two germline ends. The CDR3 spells CASSFKPQETQYF. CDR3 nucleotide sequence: TGTGCCAGCAGCTTTAAACCGCAAGAGACCCAGTACTTC.

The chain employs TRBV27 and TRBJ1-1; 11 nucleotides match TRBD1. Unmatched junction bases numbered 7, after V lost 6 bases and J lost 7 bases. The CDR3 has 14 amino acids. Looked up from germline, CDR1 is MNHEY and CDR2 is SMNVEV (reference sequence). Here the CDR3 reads CASRLGQGVNEAFF. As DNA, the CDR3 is TGTGCCAGCAGACTGGGACAGGGGGTGAATGAAGCTTTCTTT.

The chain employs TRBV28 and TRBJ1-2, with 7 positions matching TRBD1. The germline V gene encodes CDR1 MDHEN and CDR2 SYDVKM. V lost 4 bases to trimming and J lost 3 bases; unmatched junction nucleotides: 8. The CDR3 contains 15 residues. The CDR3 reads CASSSPGQQDYGYTF. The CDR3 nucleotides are TGTGCCAGCAGTTCCCCGGGACAGCAGGACTATGGCTACACCTTC.

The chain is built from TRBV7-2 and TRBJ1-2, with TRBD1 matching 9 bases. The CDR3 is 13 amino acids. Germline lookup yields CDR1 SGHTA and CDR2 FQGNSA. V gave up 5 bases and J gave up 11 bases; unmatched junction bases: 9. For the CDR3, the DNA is TGTGCCAGCAGCCCCGGGACAGGGACTTTTTACACCTTC. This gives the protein CASSPGTGTFYTF.

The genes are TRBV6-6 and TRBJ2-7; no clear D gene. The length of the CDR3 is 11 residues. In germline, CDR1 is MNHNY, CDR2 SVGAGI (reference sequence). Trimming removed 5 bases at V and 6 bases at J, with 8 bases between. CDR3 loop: CASSLGVEQYF. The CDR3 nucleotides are TGTGCCAGCAGTCTTGGAGTCGAGCAGTACTTC.

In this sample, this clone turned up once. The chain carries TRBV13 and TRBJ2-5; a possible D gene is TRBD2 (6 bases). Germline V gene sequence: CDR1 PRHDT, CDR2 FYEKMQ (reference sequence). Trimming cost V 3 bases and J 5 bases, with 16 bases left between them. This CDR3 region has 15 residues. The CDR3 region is CASSFLSGEWETQYF. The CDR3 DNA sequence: TGTGCCAGCAGCTTCCTATCGGGGGAGTGGGAGACCCAGTACTTC.

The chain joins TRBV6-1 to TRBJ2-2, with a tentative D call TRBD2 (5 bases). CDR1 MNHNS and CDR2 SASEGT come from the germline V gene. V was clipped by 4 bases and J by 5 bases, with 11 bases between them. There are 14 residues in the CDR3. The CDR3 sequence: CASSGLPGTGELFF. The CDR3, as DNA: TGTGCCAGCAGTGGGCTCCCGGGGACCGGGGAGCTGTTTTTT.

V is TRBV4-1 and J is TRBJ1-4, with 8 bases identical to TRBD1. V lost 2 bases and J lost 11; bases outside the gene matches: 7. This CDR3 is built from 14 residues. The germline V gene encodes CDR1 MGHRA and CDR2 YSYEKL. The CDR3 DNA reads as TGCGCCAGCAGCCAAATGAGGACAGGGTACAAACTGTTTTTT. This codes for CASSQMRTGYKLFF.

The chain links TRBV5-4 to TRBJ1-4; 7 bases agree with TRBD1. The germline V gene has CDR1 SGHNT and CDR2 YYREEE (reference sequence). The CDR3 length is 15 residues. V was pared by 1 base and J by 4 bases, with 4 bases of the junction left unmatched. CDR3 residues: CASSLKQGDNEKLFF. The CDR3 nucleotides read TGTGCCAGCAGCTTGAAGCAGGGGGATAATGAAAAACTGTTTTTT.

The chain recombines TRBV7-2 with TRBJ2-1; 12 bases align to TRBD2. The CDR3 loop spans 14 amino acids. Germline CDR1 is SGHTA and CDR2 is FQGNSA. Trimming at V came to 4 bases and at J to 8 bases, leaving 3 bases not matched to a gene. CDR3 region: CASSSGLAGYEQFF. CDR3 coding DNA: TGTGCCAGCAGCTCGGGACTAGCGGGTTATGAGCAGTTCTTC.

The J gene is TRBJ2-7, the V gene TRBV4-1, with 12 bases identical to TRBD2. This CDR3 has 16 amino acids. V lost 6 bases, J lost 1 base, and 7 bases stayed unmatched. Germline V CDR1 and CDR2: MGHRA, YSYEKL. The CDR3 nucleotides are TGCGCCAGCAGGCCGACTAGCGGGAGTATTTCCTACGAGCAGTACTTC. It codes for CASRPTSGSISYEQYF.

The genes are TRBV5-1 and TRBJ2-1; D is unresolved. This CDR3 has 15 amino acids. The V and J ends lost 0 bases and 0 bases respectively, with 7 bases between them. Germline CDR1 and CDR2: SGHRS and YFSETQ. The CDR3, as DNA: TGCGCCAGCAGCTTGGGGCAGACCTCCTACAATGAGCAGTTCTTC. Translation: CASSLGQTSYNEQFF.